Shown below are 32 T cell receptor beta chains from a single sample sequenced in a study of blood T cell repertoires in COVID-19. The table came from immunoSEQ multiplex PCR; TCRdb's copy has only in-frame clones and leaves some out. The data hold about 150,000 clones, with around 82% observed a single time. The sequenced sample was peripheral blood. These receptors were taken from an elderly woman with acute or convalescent COVID-19.

This chain joins TRBV6-5 and TRBJ2-7, with 15 bases matching TRBD2. The germline V gene encodes CDR1 MNHEY and CDR2 SVGAGI. The V gene end was trimmed by 6 bases and the J gene end by 0 bases; junction bases not matched to a gene: 0. This CDR3 contains 15 residues. The CDR3 loop is CASRGLAGGSYEQYF. The CDR3 bases are TGTGCCAGCAGGGGACTAGCGGGGGGCTCCTACGAGCAGTACTTC.

V gene TRBV28 combines with J gene TRBJ2-7, with a tentative D call TRBD1 (7 bases). This CDR3 comprises 14 residues. CDR1 is MDHEN, CDR2 SYDVKM, per germline. V lost 0 bases to trimming and J lost 3 bases, with 9 bases between them. The CDR3 coding sequence is TGTGCCAGCAGTTTATGGCAGGGGGGCTACGAGCAGTACTTC. It codes for CASSLWQGGYEQYF.

This sequence joins TRBV21-1 and TRBJ1-6; the listed D gene, TRBD1, was not tested against the DNA. TRBV21-1 is a pseudogene segment. The CDR3 spans 20 residues. In DNA form, the CDR3 reads TGTGCCAGCAGCAAAGGAATAATACAGGGTCGGAGCTCCTATAATTCACCCCTCCACTTT. Residues: CASSKGIIQGRSSYNSPLHF.

This chain joins TRBV9 and TRBJ1-6; TRBD1 might be the D (5 bases). V dropped 0 bases and J dropped 9 bases, with 13 bases sitting between them. Germline V gives CDR1 SGDLS, CDR2 YYNGEE. The CDR3 spans 15 residues. The DNA for the CDR3 is TGTGCCAGCAGCGTAGAGTCAGGCCAGGGTTCACCCCTCCACTTT. Protein product: CASSVESGQGSPLHF.

The CDR3 protein is CASSVAGADGYTF. The CDR3 bases are TGTGCCAGCAGCGTAGCAGGGGCTGATGGCTACACCTTC. The chain combines TRBV9 with TRBJ1-2; possible D gene TRBD1, 6 bases. Trimming shortened V by 0 bases and J by 6 bases, and 9 bases separated the two germline ends. The CDR3 totals 13 residues. The germline CDR1 and CDR2 sequences are SGDLS and YYNGEE.

DNA for the CDR3: TGTGCCAGCAGCTTCCTAGCGGGGGGTAACAATGAGCAGTTCTTC. It translates to CASSFLAGGNNEQFF. The chain uses TRBV7-9 and TRBJ2-1, with 11 positions matching TRBD2. V lost 3 bases to trimming and J lost 5 bases; unmatched junction nucleotides: 3. CDR3 length equals 15 residues. Germline values: CDR1 SEHNR, CDR2 FQNEAQ (reference sequence).

This chain uses TRBV15 with TRBJ2-4; no reliable D call. Deletions cut 0 bases from V and 8 bases from J, with 14 bases between. The length of the CDR3 is 15 residues. CDR1 is LNHNV, CDR2 YYDKDF, per germline (reference sequence). CDR3 loop: CATSRDRLAGHIQYF. The CDR3 nucleotides are TGTGCCACCAGCAGAGATCGTTTGGCTGGGCACATTCAGTACTTC.

This clone was recorded a few times. CDR3 region: CASSTWTGDIYSNQPQHF. The CDR3 DNA is TGTGCCAGCAGTACTTGGACAGGAGATATATATAGCAATCAGCCCCAGCATTTT. This rearrangement joins TRBV27 to TRBJ1-5; 7 bases align to TRBD1. J gave up 0 bases and V 5 bases, and 13 bases lay outside the gene matches. CDR1 is MNHEY and CDR2 is SMNVEV in the germline V gene (reference sequence). This CDR3 is 18 amino acids long.

The chain combines TRBV5-1 with TRBJ1-2; TRBD1 is a possible D gene (5 bases). Trimming took off 4 bases at V and 4 bases at J, with 8 bases between the two ends. The germline V gene encodes CDR1 SGHRS and CDR2 YFSETQ. The CDR3 totals 12 residues. CDR3 in amino acids: CASSRDSYGYTF. The CDR3 DNA reads as TGCGCCAGCAGCAGAGACAGCTATGGCTACACCTTC.

The chain uses TRBV2 and TRBJ2-2, with 9 nucleotides matching TRBD2. Per the germline V gene, CDR1 is SNHLY and CDR2 is FYNNEI. With 8 bases clipped from V and 2 bases from J, the junction kept 3 bases outside the gene matches. The CDR3 loop spans 14 amino acids. For the CDR3, the DNA is TGTGCCAGCGGACTAGCGAAAAACACCGGGGAGCTGTTTTTT. This gives the protein CASGLAKNTGELFF. The variable domain in full, completed from reference TRBV2 and TRBJ2-2, reads EPEVTQTPSHQVTQMGQEVILRCVPISNHLYFYWYRQILGQKVEFLVSFYNNEISEKSEIFDDQFSVERPDGSNFTLKIRSTKLEDSAMYFCASGLAKNTGELFFGEGSRLTVL.

This chain joins TRBV3-1 (or the pseudogene TRBV3-2) and TRBJ2-7; TRBD2 is a possible D gene (6 bases). CDR1 is LGHDT, CDR2 YNNKEL, per germline (reference sequence). The CDR3 runs 19 residues. V lost 1 base to trimming and J lost 3 bases, with 25 bases between them. CDR3 protein: CASSQGVRFGSGLNYEQYF. CDR3 nucleotide sequence: TGTGCCAGCAGCCAAGGGGTTCGTTTTGGAAGCGGGCTCAACTACGAGCAGTACTTC.

The chain links TRBV10-3 to TRBJ2-1, with TRBD2 identical over 8 bases. V dropped 10 bases and J dropped 5; count of bases not matched to a gene: 10. The CDR3 is 14 residues long. Germline loops: CDR1 ENHRY, CDR2 SYGVKD. The CDR3 sequence: CATKAGDLHNEQFF. The CDR3 DNA reads TGTGCCACCAAAGCGGGAGATCTCCACAATGAGCAGTTCTTC.

This chain joins TRBV2 and TRBJ2-7; D is perhaps TRBD2 (6 bases). The length of the CDR3 is 14 residues. V gave up 9 bases and J gave up 1 base, with 16 bases separating them. The germline V gene has CDR1 SNHLY and CDR2 FYNNEI. CDR3 region: CASATGVISYEQYF. In nucleotides, the CDR3 is TGTGCCAGTGCGACGGGGGTAATTTCCTACGAGCAGTACTTC.

The rearrangement links TRBV18 to TRBJ2-2; no definite D call. Looked up from germline, CDR1 is KGHSH and CDR2 is LQKENI. This CDR3 contains 15 residues. V was shortened by 3 bases and J by 4 bases, with 12 bases between the two germline ends. The CDR3 here is CASSPTVEGTGELFF. CDR3 in DNA: TGTGCCAGCTCACCTACAGTAGAAGGCACCGGGGAGCTGTTTTTT. Complete variable domain (other parts from reference TRBV18 and TRBJ2-2): NAGVMQNPRHLVRRRGQEARLRCSPMKGHSHVYWYRQLPEEGLKFMVYLQKENIIDESGMPKERFSAEFPKEGPSILRIQQVVRGDSAAYFCASSPTVEGTGELFFGEGSRLTVL.

The rearrangement joins TRBV2 to TRBJ2-7, with 7 bases matching TRBD1. V lost 3 bases, J lost 3 bases, and 5 bases stayed unmatched. This CDR3 is 14 amino acids long. Germline V gives CDR1 SNHLY, CDR2 FYNNEI. The CDR3 sequence is CASSEGQTFYEQYF. The CDR3 bases are TGTGCCAGCAGTGAGGGACAGACTTTCTACGAGCAGTACTTC.

The V and J genes are TRBV4-3 and TRBJ2-2; D not resolved. Germline V CDR1 and CDR2: LGHNA, YSLEER. Trimming took 4 bases from V and 4 from J, leaving 10 bases between them. This CDR3 is 14 amino acids long. The CDR3 loop reads CASSPKIPTGELFF. The CDR3 bases are TGCGCCAGCAGCCCTAAGATACCCACCGGGGAGCTGTTTTTT.

This clone was counted only a few times. This chain uses TRBV7-9 with TRBJ1-6, with D possibly matching TRBD1 (6 bases). The CDR3 consists of 13 residues. Trimming cost V 4 bases and J 9 bases, with 10 bases left between them. The germline gives CDR1 SEHNR, CDR2 FQNEAQ (reference sequence). The CDR3 DNA sequence: TGTGCCAGCAGCTCGGGGACACGTTCACCCCTCCACTTT. Residues: CASSSGTRSPLHF. Variable domain in full (rest from reference TRBV7-9 and TRBJ1-6): DTGVSQNPRHKITKRGQNVTFRCDPISEHNRLYWYRQTLGQGPEFLTYFQNEAQLEKSRLLSDRFSAERPKGSFSTLEIQRTEQGDSAMYLCASSSGTRSPLHFGNGTRLTVT.

This sequence joins TRBV7-2 and TRBJ2-5; 11 nucleotides match TRBD2. This CDR3 region has 16 residues. Trimming at V came to 1 base and at J to 4 bases, leaving 5 bases not matched to a gene. In germline, CDR1 is SGHTA, CDR2 FQGNSA. The chain's CDR3 is CASSLGTSGRRETQYF. The CDR3 nucleotides are TGTGCCAGCAGCTTAGGAACTAGCGGGAGAAGAGAGACCCAGTACTTC. Full variable domain (remainder filled in from reference TRBV7-2 and TRBJ2-5): GAGVSQSPSNKVTEKGKDVELRCDPISGHTALYWYRQSLGQGLEFLIYFQGNSAPDKSGLPSDRFSAERTGGSVSTLTIQRTQQEDSAVYLCASSLGTSGRRETQYFGPGTRLLVL.

This chain links TRBV5-1 with TRBJ1-1, with a tentative D call TRBD1 (6 bases). The CDR3 totals 14 residues. Germline CDR1 is SGHRS and CDR2 is YFSETQ. Trimming took off 5 bases at V and 0 bases at J, with 11 bases between the two ends. The CDR3 loop is CASRTGPMNTEAFF. The CDR3 DNA is TGCGCCAGCAGGACAGGACCCATGAACACTGAAGCTTTCTTT.

The genes are TRBV29-1 and TRBJ2-7; 7 nucleotides match TRBD1. V was clipped by 6 bases and J by 2 bases; unmatched bases: 10. The CDR3 has 14 amino acids. Germline V gene lookup returns CDR1 SQVTM and CDR2 ANQGSEA. In nucleotides, the CDR3 is TGCAGCGTGAACGACAGGGTTAACCCCTACGAGCAGTACTTC. It codes for CSVNDRVNPYEQYF.

The chain carries TRBV5-4 and TRBJ1-6, with D unclear. Trimming pared 0 bases from V and 7 bases from J, leaving 14 bases between. CDR1 is SGHNT, CDR2 YYREEE, per germline (reference sequence). The CDR3 covers 16 residues. The chain's CDR3 is CASSLAGGSGNSPLHF. CDR3 in DNA: TGTGCCAGCAGCTTGGCGGGAGGCTCGGGGAATTCACCCCTCCACTTT.

The rearrangement uses TRBV7-8 and TRBJ1-5, with 11 bases identical to TRBD1. Germline CDR1 and CDR2: SGHVS and FQNEAQ. The CDR3 loop spans 15 amino acids. The V segment lost 1 base and the J segment 6 bases; nucleotides outside the gene matches: 2. The DNA for the CDR3 is TGTGCCAGCAGCTTAGGGACAGGGGGCAGTCAGCCCCAGCATTTT. As protein: CASSLGTGGSQPQHF.

The CDR3 sequence: CSVASGGAGELFF. CDR3 DNA sequence: TGCAGCGTCGCGAGCGGGGGGGCCGGGGAGCTGTTTTTT. The rearrangement uses TRBV29-1 and TRBJ2-2; the match to TRBD2 covers 10 bases. The CDR3 consists of 13 residues. V trimming: 6 bases; J trimming: 6 bases; junction bases outside the gene matches: 4. Looked up from germline, CDR1 is SQVTM and CDR2 is ANQGSEA.

This sequence joins TRBV4-1 and TRBJ2-5; TRBD1 matches 9 bases. Looked up from germline, CDR1 is MGHRA and CDR2 is YSYEKL. The junction had 11 bases not matched to a gene; V was cut back by 4 bases and J by 5 bases. This CDR3 region has 16 residues. The CDR3 coding sequence is TGCGCCAGCAGCCCCACCGGGACAGGGTTCGCGGAGACCCAGTACTTC. Translated: CASSPTGTGFAETQYF.

The gene calls are TRBV30 and TRBJ1-2, with 7 bases aligning to TRBD1. J lost 5 bases, V lost 1 base, and 4 bases had no gene match. Per germline, CDR1 GTSNPN and CDR2 SVGIG (reference sequence). The CDR3 contains 13 residues. The CDR3 DNA sequence: TGTGCCTGGAGTGAACAGGGGAGGTATGGCTACACCTTC. This gives the protein CAWSEQGRYGYTF.

The CDR3 bases are TGCGCCAGCAGAGCAGGGGGAAGCTACTTTAACTATGGCTACACCTTC. It specifies CASRAGGSYFNYGYTF. The chain employs TRBV5-1 and TRBJ1-2, with TRBD1 identical over 7 bases. CDR3 length: 16 amino acids. Germline CDR1 is SGHRS and CDR2 is YFSETQ. The V gene end was trimmed by 5 bases and the J gene end by 1 base; junction bases not matched to a gene: 11.

The chain uses TRBV6-5 and TRBJ2-7; TRBD1 agrees at 7 bases. CDR1 is MNHEY and CDR2 is SVGAGI in the germline V gene. J gave up 2 bases and V 6 bases, and 7 bases lay outside the gene matches. The CDR3 spans 14 residues. The CDR3 bases are TGTGCCAGCAGAGAGACAGGGAGCACCTACGAGCAGTACTTC. Translated, it gives CASRETGSTYEQYF.

The rearrangement uses TRBV7-2 and TRBJ1-1; 12 bases are a match to TRBD1. The CDR3 loop spans 16 amino acids. Germline lookup yields CDR1 SGHTA and CDR2 FQGNSA. V shed 5 bases and J 6 bases; nucleotides not matched to a gene: 10. In DNA form, the CDR3 reads TGTGCCAGCAGCAAACTTCCGGGACAGGGGGCCCCTGAAGCTTTCTTT. Amino acid sequence: CASSKLPGQGAPEAFF.

The rearrangement uses TRBV9 and TRBJ2-7, with a weak D call TRBD2 (6 bases). The CDR3 runs to 15 residues. Germline CDR1 is SGDLS and CDR2 is YYNGEE. V lost 0 bases and J lost 5, with 15 bases in between. The chain's CDR3 is CASSVGRGPANEQYF. Written as DNA, the CDR3 is TGTGCCAGCAGCGTAGGGCGGGGCCCCGCCAACGAGCAGTACTTC.

The J gene is TRBJ2-1, the V gene TRBV4-1; 9 bases line up with TRBD1. V dropped 4 bases and J dropped 8; count of bases not matched to a gene: 15. CDR1 is MGHRA and CDR2 is YSYEKL in the germline V gene. The CDR3 loop spans 17 amino acids. As DNA, the CDR3 is TGCGCCAGCAGCCGCGGACAGGGGCCTTCCATAGGCGATGAGCAGTTCTTC. Translated, it gives CASSRGQGPSIGDEQFF.

V is TRBV5-4 and J is TRBJ2-7; 9 positions match TRBD2. Germline trimming cut 5 bases from V and 6 bases from J; bases unmatched to any gene: 9. CDR1 and CDR2 from the germline V gene are SGHNT and YYREEE (reference sequence). The CDR3 contains 14 residues. This chain's CDR3 is CASRYAGGLGEQYF. Here the CDR3 DNA reads TGTGCCAGCAGATACGCGGGGGGGCTGGGCGAGCAGTACTTC.

V is TRBV7-9 and J is TRBJ1-1; D possibly corresponds to TRBD1 (5 bases). Germline V gene data show CDR1 as SEHNR and CDR2 as FQNEAQ (reference sequence). V was clipped by 3 bases and J by 11 bases, with 16 bases between them. The CDR3 is 13 residues long. Here the CDR3 reads CASSLRDSRVAFF. The CDR3 nucleotides are TGTGCCAGCAGCTTGAGGGACTCCCGGGTTGCTTTCTTT.